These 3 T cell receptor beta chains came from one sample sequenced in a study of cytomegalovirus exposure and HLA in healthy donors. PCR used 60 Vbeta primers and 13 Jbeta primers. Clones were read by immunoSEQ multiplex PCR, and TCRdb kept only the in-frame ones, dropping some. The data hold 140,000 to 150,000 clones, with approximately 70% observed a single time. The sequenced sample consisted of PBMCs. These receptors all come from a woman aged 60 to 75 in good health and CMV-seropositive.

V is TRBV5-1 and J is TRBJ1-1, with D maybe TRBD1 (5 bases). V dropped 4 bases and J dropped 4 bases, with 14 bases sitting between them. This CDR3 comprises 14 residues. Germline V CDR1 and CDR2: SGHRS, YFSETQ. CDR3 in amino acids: CASSLRGRGTEAFF. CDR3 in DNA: TGCGCCAGCAGCCTTAGGGGAAGGGGCACTGAAGCTTTCTTT.

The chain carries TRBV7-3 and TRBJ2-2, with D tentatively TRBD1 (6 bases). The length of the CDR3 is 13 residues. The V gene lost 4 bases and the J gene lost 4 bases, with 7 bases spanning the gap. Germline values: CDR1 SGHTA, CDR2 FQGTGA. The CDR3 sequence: CASSSTGTGELFF. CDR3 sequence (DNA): TGTGCCAGCAGCTCGACAGGCACCGGGGAGCTGTTTTTT.

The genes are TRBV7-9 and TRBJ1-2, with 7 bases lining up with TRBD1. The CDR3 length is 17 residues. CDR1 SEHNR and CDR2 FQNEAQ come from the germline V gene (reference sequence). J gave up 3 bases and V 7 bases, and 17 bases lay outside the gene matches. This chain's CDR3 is CASTESGGTDFHYGYTF. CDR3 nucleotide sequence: TGTGCCAGCACCGAAAGCGGAGGGACAGACTTTCACTATGGCTACACCTTC.